Listed below are T cell receptor beta chains from one sample, sequenced in a study of blood T cell repertoires in COVID-19. Assay used: immunoSEQ multiplex PCR; TCRdb lists only in-frame clones, some missing. This sample carries roughly 86,000 clones, around four fifths of them seen once, and the ten largest clones take roughly 2.2%. Sample: peripheral blood. The source of these receptors is a woman between 65 and 79 years old with acute or convalescent COVID-19. Both conserved end residues are part of each CDR3. The D gene is left open where the match is weak. Clone size is not always given. Where it is, it says once, few, many or a class for expanded clones.

j_gene | v_gene | abundance | d_gene | CDR3nt | CDR3aa
TRBJ1-5 | TRBV2 | few | NA | TGTGCCAGCAGTGGAGGCGACGCGTGGCCCCAGCATTTT | CASSGGDAWPQHF
TRBJ2-2 | TRBV18 | NA | TRBD1 | TGTGCCAGCTCAGGAATGACAGGGGCGAACACCGGGGAGCTGTTTTTT | CASSGMTGANTGELFF
TRBJ2-1 | TRBV20-1 | NA | TRBD2 | TGCAGTGGAGCGGGGCACAATGAGCAGTTCTTC | CSGAGHNEQFF
TRBJ2-5 | TRBV27 | once | NA | TGTGCCAGCAGTTTAATAGGGGAAGGAGAGACCCAGTACTTC | CASSLIGEGETQYF
TRBJ1-3 | TRBV3-1/TRBV3-2 | NA | NA | TGTGCCAGCAGCCAGACGACAGCTGGAAACACCATATATTTT | CASSQTTAGNTIYF
TRBJ1-6 | TRBV27 | few | NA | TGTGCCAGCAGTTTATCGAGGATGTCACCCCTCCACTTT | CASSLSRMSPLHF
TRBJ1-2 | TRBV6-5 | NA | NA | TGTGCCAGCTCTGACCCCCCGGGGTATGGCTACACCTTC | CASSDPPGYGYTF
TRBJ1-4 | TRBV5-6 | NA | NA | TGTGCCAGCAGCCAATATGACAGGTCTAATGAAAAACTGTTTTTT | CASSQYDRSNEKLFF
TRBJ2-3 | TRBV7-3 | NA | TRBD2 | TGTGCCAGCAGCATCGGGACTAGCGGGGCAGCAGATACGCAGTATTTT | CASSIGTSGAADTQYF
TRBJ2-3 | TRBV5-1 | NA | NA | TGCGCCAGCAGCTTCCAGGGTAACACAGATACGCAGTATTTT | CASSFQGNTDTQYF
TRBJ2-5 | TRBV5-1 | NA | NA | TGCGCCAGCAGCCAGATCGGGTTGGGCCAAGAGACCCAGTACTTC | CASSQIGLGQETQYF
TRBJ2-2 | TRBV7-8 | NA | NA | TGTGCCAGCAGCTTAGCAGGGGGTTACGGGGAGCTGTTTTTT | CASSLAGGYGELFF
TRBJ1-2 | TRBV4-2 | NA | NA | TGTGCCAGCAGCCAACCCGGGGACAATAACTATGGCTACACCTTC | CASSQPGDNNYGYTF
TRBJ2-2 | TRBV2 | NA | TRBD1 | TGTGCCAGCAGAGACAGGACAGGGGGGTTCGGGGAGCTGTTTTTT | CASRDRTGGFGELFF
TRBJ2-1 | TRBV5-1 | NA | TRBD1 | TGCGCCAGCAGCCCCTCAGGGGGCGCGGGGAATGAGCAGTTCTTC | CASSPSGGAGNEQFF
TRBJ1-5 | TRBV28 | few | NA | TGTGCCAGCAGTTTAATCAGGGGTGGTAATCAGCCCCAGCATTTT | CASSLIRGGNQPQHF
TRBJ1-4 | TRBV5-1 | NA | TRBD1 | TGCGCCAGCAGCTTGGCCGGACAGGGAGGCGGTGAAAAACTGTTTTTT | CASSLAGQGGGEKLFF
TRBJ1-2 | TRBV7-9 | NA | NA | TGTGCCAGCAGAGGGGACACGATCTACGGCTACACCTTC | CASRGDTIYGYTF
TRBJ1-5 | TRBV11-3 | NA | NA | TGTGCCAGCAGCAAATACCTAGATCAGCCCCAGCATTTT | CASSKYLDQPQHF
TRBJ1-3 | TRBV9 | NA | NA | TGTGCCAGCAGCGTAGGTCAGACAGCTGGAAACACCATATATTTT | CASSVGQTAGNTIYF
TRBJ1-5 | TRBV19 | once | TRBD1 | TGTGCCAGTAGAACGACAGGGGGAGGGGGTTATAGCAATCAGCCCCAGCATTTT | CASRTTGGGGYSNQPQHF